This record concerns one T cell receptor (beta chain) sequence. Its cognate antigen is unknown. This record comes from a study of cytomegalovirus exposure and HLA in healthy donors. The CDR3 is 17 residues long. Germline-derived CDR1 and CDR2 are MDHEN and SYDVKM. V gave up 6 bases and J gave up 2 bases; unmatched junction bases: 10. General study results and limits: Presence/absence analyses treated sequencing depth as roughly uniform across donors.

13 Jbeta primers and 60 Vbeta primers were used for the PCR. TCRdb's table, derived via immunoSEQ multiplex PCR, lists solely in-frame clones and lacks some. The sample consists of 33,000 or so clones, 70% to 80% of them appearing once. Sequencing was carried out using PBMCs. The TCR comes from a woman aged 25 to 39 in good health and CMV-seropositive. The chain recombines TRBV28 with TRBJ1-6, with 7 nucleotides matching TRBD1. Here the CDR3 DNA reads TGTGCCAGCAGGGCAGACAGGGAGACCCCCTATAATTCACCCCTCCACTTT. It encodes CASRADRETPYNSPLHF.